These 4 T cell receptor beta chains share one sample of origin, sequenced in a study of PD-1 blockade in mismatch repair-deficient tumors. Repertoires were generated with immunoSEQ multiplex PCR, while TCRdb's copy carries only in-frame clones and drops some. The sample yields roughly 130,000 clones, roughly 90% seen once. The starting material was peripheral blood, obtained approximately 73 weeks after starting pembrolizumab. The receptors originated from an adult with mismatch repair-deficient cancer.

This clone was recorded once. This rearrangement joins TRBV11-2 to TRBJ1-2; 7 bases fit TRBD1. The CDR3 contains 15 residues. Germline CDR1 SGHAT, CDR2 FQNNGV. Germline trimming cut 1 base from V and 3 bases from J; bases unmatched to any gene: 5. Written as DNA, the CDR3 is TGTGCCAGCAGCTTAGGGACGCAGGGGGACTATGGCTACACCTTC. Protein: CASSLGTQGDYGYTF.

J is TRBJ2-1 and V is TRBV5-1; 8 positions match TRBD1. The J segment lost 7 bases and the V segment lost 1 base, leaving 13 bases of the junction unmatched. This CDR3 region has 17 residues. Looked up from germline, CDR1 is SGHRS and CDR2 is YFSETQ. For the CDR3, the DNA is TGCGCCAGCAGCTTGACACCGACAGGGGAGCGTCTAAATGAGCAGTTCTTC. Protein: CASSLTPTGERLNEQFF.

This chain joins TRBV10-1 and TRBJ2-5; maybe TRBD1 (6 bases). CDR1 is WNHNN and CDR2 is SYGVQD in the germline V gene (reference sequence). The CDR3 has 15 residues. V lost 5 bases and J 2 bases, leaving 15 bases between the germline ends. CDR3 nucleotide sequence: TGCGCCAGCAGTTCATTCCGGGACATTCAAGAGACCCAGTACTTC. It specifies CASSSFRDIQETQYF.

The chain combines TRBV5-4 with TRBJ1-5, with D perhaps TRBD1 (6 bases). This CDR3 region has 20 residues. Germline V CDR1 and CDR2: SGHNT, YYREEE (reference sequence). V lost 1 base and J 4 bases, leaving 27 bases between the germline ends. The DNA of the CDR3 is TGTGCCAGCAGCTTGCGGACAGAAGCAGGGGTGGACTATCTGAATCAGCCCCAGCATTTT. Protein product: CASSLRTEAGVDYLNQPQHF. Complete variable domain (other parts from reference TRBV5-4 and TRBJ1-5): ETGVTQSPTHLIKTRGQQVTLRCSSQSGHNTVSWYQQALGQGPQFIFQYYREEENGRGNFPPRFSGLQFPNYSSELNVNALELDDSALYLCASSLRTEAGVDYLNQPQHFGDGTRLSIL.